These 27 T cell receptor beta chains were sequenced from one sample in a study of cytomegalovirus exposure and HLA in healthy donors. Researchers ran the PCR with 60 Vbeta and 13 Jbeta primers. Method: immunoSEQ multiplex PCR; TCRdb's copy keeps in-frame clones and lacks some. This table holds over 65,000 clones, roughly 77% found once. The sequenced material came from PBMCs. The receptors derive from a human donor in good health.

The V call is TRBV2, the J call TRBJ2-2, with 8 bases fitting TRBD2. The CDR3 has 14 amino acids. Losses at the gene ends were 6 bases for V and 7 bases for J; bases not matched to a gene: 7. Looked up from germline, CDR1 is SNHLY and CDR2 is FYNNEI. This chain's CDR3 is CASSLERGYGELFF. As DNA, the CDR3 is TGTGCCAGCAGCCTGGAGCGGGGGTACGGGGAGCTGTTTTTT.

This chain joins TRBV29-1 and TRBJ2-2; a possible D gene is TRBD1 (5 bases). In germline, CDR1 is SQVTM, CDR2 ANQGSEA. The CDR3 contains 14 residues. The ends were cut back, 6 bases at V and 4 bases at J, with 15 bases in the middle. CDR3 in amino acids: CSVTPFQGTGELFF. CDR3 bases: TGCAGCGTAACACCGTTCCAGGGCACCGGGGAGCTGTTTTTT.

CDR3 sequence (DNA): TGTGCCAGCTCACCGGGACAGTCTATGAACACTGAAGCTTTCTTT. It yields the protein CASSPGQSMNTEAFF. The rearrangement links TRBV18 to TRBJ1-1; 7 bases are shared with TRBD1. Germline V CDR1 and CDR2: KGHSH, LQKENI. V gave up 3 bases and J gave up 0 bases; unmatched junction bases: 4. The CDR3 is 15 residues long.

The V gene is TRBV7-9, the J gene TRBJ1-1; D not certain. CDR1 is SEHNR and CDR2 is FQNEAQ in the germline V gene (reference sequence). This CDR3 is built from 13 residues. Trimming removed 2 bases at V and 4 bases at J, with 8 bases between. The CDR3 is CASSLSTGTEAFF. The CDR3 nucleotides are TGTGCCAGCAGCTTATCCACGGGCACTGAAGCTTTCTTT.

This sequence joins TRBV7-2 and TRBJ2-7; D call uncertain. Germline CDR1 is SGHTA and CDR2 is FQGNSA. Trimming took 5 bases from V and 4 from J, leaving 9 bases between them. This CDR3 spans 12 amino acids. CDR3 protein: CASSLLEYEQYF. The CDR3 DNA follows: TGTGCCAGCAGCCTTTTGGAGTACGAGCAGTACTTC.

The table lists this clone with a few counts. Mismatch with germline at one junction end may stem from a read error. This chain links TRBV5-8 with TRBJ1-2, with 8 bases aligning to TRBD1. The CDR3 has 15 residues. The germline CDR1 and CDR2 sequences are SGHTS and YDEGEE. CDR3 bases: TGTGCCAGCAGCTTGGGACAGGGGTGGAACTATGGCTACCCCTTC. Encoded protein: CASSLGQGWNYGYPF.

The CDR3 sequence is CASSRWTANTEAFF. DNA for the CDR3: TGTGCCAGCAGTCGATGGACAGCGAACACTGAAGCTTTCTTT. V is TRBV28 and J is TRBJ1-1; TRBD1 might be the D (6 bases). Between the trimmed V and J ends, which lost 5 bases and 1 base, there was a span of 11 bases. This CDR3 spans 14 amino acids. The germline V gene encodes CDR1 MDHEN and CDR2 SYDVKM.

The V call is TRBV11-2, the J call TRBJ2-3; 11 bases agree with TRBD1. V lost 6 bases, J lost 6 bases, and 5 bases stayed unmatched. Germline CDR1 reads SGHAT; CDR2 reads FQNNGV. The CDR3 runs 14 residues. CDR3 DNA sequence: TGTGCCAGCAGTAAGGACAGGGGGCCGGATACGCAGTATTTT. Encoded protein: CASSKDRGPDTQYF.

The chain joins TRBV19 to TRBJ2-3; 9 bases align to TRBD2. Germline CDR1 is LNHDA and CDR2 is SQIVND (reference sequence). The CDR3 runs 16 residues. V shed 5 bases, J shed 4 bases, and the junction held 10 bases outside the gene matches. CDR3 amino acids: CASSPYSGGVADTQYF. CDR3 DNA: TGTGCCAGTAGTCCTTATAGCGGGGGTGTCGCAGATACGCAGTATTTT.

The CDR3 region is CASKPGQGAEKLFF. CDR3 nucleotide sequence: TGTGCCAGCAAGCCGGGACAGGGGGCTGAAAAACTGTTTTTT. V usage is TRBV19 and J usage is TRBJ1-4, with 12 bases fitting TRBD1. CDR1 and CDR2 (germline): LNHDA, SQIVND (reference sequence). V gave up 9 bases and J gave up 7 bases; unmatched junction bases: 6. This CDR3 contains 14 residues.

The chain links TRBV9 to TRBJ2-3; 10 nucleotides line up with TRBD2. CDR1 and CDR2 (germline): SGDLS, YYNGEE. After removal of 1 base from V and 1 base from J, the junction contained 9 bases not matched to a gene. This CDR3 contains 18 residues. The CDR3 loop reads CASSVQPAGTSGTDTQYF. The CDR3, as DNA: TGTGCCAGCAGCGTACAACCAGCGGGGACTAGCGGCACAGATACGCAGTATTTT.

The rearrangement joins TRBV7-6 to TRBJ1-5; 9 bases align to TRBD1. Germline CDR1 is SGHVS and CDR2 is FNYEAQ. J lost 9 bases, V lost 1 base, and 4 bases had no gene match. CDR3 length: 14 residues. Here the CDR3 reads CASSLGDRVMPQHF. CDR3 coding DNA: TGTGCCAGCAGCTTAGGGGACAGGGTGATGCCCCAGCATTTT.

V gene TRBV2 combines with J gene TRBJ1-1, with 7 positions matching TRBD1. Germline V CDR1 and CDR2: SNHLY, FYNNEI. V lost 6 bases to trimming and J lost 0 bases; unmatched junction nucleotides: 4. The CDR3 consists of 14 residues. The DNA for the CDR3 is TGTGCCAGCAGCGGACAGGATATGAACACTGAAGCTTTCTTT. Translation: CASSGQDMNTEAFF.

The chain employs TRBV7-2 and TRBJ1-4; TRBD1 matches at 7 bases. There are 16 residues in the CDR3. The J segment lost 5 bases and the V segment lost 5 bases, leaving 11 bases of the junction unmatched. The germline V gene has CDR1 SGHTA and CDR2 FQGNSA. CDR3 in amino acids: CASSGGTDLRNEKLFF. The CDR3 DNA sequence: TGTGCCAGCAGCGGGGGGACAGACCTCAGAAATGAAAAACTGTTTTTT.

The CDR3 nucleotides read TGTGCCAGCAGCTTAGATACGGCGGGGGGGCCTGTAGATACGCAGTATTTT. This encodes CASSLDTAGGPVDTQYF. This chain uses TRBV7-9 with TRBJ2-3; 9 bases fit TRBD2. The V gene's germline CDR1 is SEHNR and CDR2 FQNEAQ (reference sequence). This CDR3 spans 17 amino acids. Germline trimming cut 1 base from V and 5 bases from J; bases unmatched to any gene: 10.

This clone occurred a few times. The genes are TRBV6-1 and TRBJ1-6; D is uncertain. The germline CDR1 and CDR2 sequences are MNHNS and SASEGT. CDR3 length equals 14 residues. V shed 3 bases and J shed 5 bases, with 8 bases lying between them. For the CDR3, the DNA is TGTGCCAGCAGTGACTCCGGGAATAATTCACCCCTCCACTTT. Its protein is CASSDSGNNSPLHF.

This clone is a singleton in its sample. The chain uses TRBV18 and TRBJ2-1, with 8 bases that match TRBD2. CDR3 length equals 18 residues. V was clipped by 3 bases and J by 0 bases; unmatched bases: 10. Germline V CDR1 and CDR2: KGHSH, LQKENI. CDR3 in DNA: TGTGCCAGCTCACCTTTAGCGGGGTTTTCTAGCTCCTACAATGAGCAGTTCTTC. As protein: CASSPLAGFSSSYNEQFF.

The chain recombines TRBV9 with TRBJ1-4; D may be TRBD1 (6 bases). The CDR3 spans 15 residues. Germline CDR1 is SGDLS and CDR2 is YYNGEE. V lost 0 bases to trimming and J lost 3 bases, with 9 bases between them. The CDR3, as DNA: TGTGCCAGCAGCGTAGGGGGACAAGCTAATGAAAAACTGTTTTTT. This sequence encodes CASSVGGQANEKLFF.

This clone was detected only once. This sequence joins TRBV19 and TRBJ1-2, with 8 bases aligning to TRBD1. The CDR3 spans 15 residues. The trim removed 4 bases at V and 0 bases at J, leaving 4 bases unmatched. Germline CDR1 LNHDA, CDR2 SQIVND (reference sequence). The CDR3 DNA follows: TGTGCCAGTAGTACCGCGGACAGGGCTAACTATGGCTACACCTTC. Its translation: CASSTADRANYGYTF.

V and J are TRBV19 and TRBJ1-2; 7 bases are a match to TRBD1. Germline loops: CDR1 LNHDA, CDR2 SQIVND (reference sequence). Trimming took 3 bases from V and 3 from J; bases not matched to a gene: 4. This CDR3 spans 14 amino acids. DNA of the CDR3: TGTGCCAGTAGTATCGGAGGGGGCGACTATGGCTACACCTTC. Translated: CASSIGGGDYGYTF.

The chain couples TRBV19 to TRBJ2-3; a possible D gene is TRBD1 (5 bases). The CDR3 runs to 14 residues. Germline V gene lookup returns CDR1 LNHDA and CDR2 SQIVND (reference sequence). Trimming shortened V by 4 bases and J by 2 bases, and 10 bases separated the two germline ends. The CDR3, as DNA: TGTGCCAGTAGTAAGGGGCTTAACACAGATACGCAGTATTTT. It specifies CASSKGLNTDTQYF.

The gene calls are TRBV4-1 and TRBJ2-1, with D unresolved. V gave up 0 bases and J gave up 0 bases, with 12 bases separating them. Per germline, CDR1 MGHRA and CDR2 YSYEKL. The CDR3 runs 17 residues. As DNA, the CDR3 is TGCGCCAGCAGCCAAGACGTGTTAGTAAGCTCCTACAATGAGCAGTTCTTC. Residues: CASSQDVLVSSYNEQFF.

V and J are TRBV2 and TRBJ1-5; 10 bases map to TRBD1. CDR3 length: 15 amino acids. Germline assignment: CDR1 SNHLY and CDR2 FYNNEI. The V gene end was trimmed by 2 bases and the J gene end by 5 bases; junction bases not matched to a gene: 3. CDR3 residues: CASSELTGGDQPQHF. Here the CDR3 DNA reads TGTGCCAGCAGTGAATTGACAGGGGGCGATCAGCCCCAGCATTTT.

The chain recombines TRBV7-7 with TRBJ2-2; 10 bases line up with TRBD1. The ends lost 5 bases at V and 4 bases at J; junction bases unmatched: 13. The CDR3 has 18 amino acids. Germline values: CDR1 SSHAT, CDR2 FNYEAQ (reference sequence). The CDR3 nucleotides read TGTGCCAGCAGCGCGGCGACAGGGGGCGTTGGCGGCACCGGGGAGCTGTTTTTT. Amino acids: CASSAATGGVGGTGELFF.

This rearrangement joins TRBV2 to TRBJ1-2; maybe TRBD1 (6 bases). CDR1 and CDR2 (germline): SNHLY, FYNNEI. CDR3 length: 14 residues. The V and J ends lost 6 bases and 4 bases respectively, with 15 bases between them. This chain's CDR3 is CASSRGRGSYGYTF. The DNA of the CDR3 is TGTGCCAGCAGCCGGGGCAGGGGTTCCTATGGCTACACCTTC.

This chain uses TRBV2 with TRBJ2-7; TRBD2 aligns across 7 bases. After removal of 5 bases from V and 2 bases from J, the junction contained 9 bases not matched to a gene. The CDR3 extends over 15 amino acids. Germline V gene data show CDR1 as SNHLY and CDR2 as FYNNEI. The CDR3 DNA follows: TGTGCCAGCAGTTTCAGTAGCGGGCCGACCTACGAGCAGTACTTC. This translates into CASSFSSGPTYEQYF.

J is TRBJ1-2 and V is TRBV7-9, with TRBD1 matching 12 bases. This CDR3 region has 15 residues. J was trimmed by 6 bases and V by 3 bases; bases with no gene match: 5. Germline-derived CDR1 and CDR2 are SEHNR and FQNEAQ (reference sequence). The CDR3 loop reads CASSFRDRGLNGYTF. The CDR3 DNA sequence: TGTGCCAGCAGCTTCCGGGACAGGGGGCTGAATGGCTACACCTTC.